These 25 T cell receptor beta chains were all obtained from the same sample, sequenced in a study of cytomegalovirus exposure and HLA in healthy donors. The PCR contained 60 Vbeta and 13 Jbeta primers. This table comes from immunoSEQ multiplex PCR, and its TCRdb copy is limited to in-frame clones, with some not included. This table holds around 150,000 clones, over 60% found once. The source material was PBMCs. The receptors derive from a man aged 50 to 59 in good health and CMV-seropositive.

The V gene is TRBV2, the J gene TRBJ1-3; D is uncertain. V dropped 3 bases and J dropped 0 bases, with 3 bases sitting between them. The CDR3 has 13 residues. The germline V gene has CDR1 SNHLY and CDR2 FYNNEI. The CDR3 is CASSDGSGNTIYF. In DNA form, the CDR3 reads TGTGCCAGCAGTGACGGCTCTGGAAACACCATATATTTT.

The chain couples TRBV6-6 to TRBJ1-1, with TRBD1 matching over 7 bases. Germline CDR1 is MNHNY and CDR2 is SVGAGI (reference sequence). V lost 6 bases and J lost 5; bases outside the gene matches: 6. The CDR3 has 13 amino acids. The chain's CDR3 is CASSDREATEAFF. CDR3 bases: TGTGCCAGCAGCGACAGGGAGGCGACTGAAGCTTTCTTT.

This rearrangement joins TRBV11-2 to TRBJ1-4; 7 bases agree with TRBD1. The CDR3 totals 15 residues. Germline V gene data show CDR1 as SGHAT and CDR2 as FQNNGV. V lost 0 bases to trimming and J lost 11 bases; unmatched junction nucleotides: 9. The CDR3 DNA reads TGTGCCAGCAGCTTAGACAGGACAGGCGTGGGTAAACTGTTTTTT. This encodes CASSLDRTGVGKLFF.

The CDR3 DNA follows: TGTGCCAGCAGCCCGGACAGGGAGAATGGTTGCACCTTC. Its protein product is CASSPDRENGCTF. This chain joins TRBV7-9 and TRBJ1-2; 8 bases match TRBD1. The V gene end was trimmed by 5 bases and the J gene end by 13 bases; junction bases not matched to a gene: 12. Germline V gene data show CDR1 as SEHNR and CDR2 as FQNEAQ (reference sequence). The length of the CDR3 is 13 residues.

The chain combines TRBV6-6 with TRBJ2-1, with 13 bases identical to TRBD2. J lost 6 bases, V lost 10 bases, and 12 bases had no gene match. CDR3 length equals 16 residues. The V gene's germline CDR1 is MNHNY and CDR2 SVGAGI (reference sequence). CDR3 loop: CATGLAGALRTNEQFF. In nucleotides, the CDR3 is TGTGCCACCGGACTAGCGGGGGCCTTAAGAACCAATGAGCAGTTCTTC.

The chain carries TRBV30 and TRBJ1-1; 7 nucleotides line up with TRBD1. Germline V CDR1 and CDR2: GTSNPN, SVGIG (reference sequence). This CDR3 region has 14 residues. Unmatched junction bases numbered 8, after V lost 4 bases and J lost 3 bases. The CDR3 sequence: CAWTYDRAHTEAFF. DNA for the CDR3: TGTGCCTGGACTTATGACAGGGCGCACACTGAAGCTTTCTTT.

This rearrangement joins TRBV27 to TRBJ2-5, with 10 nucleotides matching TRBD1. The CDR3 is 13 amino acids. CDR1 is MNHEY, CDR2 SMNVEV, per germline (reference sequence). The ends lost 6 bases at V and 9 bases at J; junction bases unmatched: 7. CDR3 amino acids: CASSIDRGRSQYF. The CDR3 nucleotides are TGTGCCAGCAGCATCGACAGGGGGCGATCCCAGTACTTC.

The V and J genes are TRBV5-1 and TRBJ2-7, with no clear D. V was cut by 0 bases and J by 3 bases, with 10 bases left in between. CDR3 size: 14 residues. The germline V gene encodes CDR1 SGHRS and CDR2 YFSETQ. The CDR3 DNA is TGCGCCAGCAGCTTGGGGCAGGCCAGCTACGAGCAGTACGTC. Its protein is CASSLGQASYEQYV.

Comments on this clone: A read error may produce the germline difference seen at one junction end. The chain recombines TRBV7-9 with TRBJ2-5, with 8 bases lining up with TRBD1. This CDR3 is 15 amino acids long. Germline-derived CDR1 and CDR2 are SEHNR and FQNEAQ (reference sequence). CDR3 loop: CSSSRQGPIQETQYF. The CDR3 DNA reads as TGTTCCAGCAGCAGACAGGGGCCGATACAAGAGACCCAGTACTTC. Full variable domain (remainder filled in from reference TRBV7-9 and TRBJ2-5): DTGVSQNPRHKITKRGQNVTFRCDPISEHNRLYWYRQTLGQGPEFLTYFQNEAQLEKSRLLSDRFSAERPKGSFSTLEIQRTEQGDSAMYLCSSSRQGPIQETQYFGPGTRLLVL.

The CDR3 spells CASSLLQGAKVGAFF. For the CDR3, the DNA is TGTGCCAGCAGCTTGCTACAGGGGGCTAAAGTGGGAGCTTTCTTT. The chain has TRBV7-2 and TRBJ1-1, with TRBD1 matching 9 bases. The CDR3 consists of 15 residues. Trimming at V came to 3 bases and at J to 10 bases, leaving 12 bases not matched to a gene. CDR1 is SGHTA, CDR2 FQGNSA, per germline. The full variable domain, with the rest looked up from reference TRBV7-2 and TRBJ1-1, is GAGVSQSPSNKVTEKGKDVELRCDPISGHTALYWYRQSLGQGLEFLIYFQGNSAPDKSGLPSDRFSAERTGGSVSTLTIQRTQQEDSAVYLCASSLLQGAKVGAFFGQGTRLTVV.

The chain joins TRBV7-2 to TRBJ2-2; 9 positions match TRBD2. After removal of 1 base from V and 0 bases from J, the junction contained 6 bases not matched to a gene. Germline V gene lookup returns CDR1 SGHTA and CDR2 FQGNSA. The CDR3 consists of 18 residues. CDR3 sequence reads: CASSLVASGVSNTGELFF. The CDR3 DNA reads TGTGCCAGCAGCTTAGTTGCTAGCGGGGTCTCGAACACCGGGGAGCTGTTTTTT.

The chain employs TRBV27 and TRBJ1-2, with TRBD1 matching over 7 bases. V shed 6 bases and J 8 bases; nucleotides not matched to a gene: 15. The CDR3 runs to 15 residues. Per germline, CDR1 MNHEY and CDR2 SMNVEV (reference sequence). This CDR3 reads CASSPKSDRVGGYTF. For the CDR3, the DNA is TGTGCCAGCAGCCCCAAAAGCGACAGGGTGGGGGGCTACACCTTC.

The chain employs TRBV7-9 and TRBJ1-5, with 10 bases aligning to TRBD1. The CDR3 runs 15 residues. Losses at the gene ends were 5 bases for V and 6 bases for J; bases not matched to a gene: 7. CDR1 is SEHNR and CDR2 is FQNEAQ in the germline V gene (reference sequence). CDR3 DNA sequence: TGTGCCAGCAGCGAATACGACAGGGGGCCTCAGCCCCAGCATTTT. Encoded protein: CASSEYDRGPQPQHF.

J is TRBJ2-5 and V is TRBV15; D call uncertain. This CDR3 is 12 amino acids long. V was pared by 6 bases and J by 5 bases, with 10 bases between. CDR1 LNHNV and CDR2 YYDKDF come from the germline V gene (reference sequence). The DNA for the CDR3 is TGTGCCACCAGGGGCCCACCGGAGACCCAGTACTTC. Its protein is CATRGPPETQYF.

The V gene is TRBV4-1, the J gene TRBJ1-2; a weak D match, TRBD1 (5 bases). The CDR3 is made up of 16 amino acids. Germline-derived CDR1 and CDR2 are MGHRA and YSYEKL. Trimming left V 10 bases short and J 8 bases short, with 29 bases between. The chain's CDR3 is CATKPGPGTFTGGYTF. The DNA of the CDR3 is TGCGCCACAAAACCGGGCCCAGGGACTTTTACTGGCGGCTACACCTTC.

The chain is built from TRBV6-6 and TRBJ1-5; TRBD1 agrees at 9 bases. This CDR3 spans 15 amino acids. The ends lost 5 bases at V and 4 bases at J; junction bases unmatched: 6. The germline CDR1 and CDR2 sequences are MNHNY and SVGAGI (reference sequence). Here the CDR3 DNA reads TGTGCCAGCAGTACCGGGGACAGGGCAAATCAGCCCCAGCATTTT. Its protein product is CASSTGDRANQPQHF.

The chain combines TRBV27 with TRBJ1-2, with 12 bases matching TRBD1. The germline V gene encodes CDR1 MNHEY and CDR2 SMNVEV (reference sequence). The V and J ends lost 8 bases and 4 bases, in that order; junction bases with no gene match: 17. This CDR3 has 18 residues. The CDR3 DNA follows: TGTGCCAGCGCTATAAGTTCTCGGGACAGGGGGCATGGCTATGGCTACACCTTC. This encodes CASAISSRDRGHGYGYTF.

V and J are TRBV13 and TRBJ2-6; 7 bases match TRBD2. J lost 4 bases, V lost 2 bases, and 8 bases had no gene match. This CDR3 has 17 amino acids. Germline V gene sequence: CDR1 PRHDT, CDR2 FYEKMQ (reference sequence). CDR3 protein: CASSLLGGSFGANVLTF. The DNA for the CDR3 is TGTGCCAGCAGCTTACTCGGCGGGAGTTTCGGGGCCAACGTCCTGACTTTC.

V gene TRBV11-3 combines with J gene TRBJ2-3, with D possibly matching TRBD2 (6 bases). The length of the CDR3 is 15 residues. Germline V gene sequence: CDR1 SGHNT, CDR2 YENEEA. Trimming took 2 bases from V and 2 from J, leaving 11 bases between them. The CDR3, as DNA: TGTGCCAGCAGCTTAAGGGACTCCTTCACAGATACGCAGTATTTT. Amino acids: CASSLRDSFTDTQYF. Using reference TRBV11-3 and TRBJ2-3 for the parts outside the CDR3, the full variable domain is EAGVVQSPRYKIIEKKQPVAFWCNPISGHNTLYWYLQNLGQGPELLIRYENEEAVDDSQLPKDRFSAERLKGVDSTLKIQPAELGDSAVYLCASSLRDSFTDTQYFGPGTRLTVL.

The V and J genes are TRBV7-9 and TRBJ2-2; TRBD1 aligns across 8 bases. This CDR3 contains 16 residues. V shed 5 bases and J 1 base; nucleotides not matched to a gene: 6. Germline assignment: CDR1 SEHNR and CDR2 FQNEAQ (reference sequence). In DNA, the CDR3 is TGTGCCAGCAGCCGCGACAGGGGCTGGAACACCGGGGAGCTGTTTTTT. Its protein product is CASSRDRGWNTGELFF.

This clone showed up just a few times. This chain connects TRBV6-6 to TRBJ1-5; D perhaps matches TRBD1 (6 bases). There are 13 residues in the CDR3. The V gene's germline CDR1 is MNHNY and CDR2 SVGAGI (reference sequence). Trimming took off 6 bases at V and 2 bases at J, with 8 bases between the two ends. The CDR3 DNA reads TGTGCCAGCAGGGCAGGGGGCAATCAGCCCCAGCATTTT. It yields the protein CASRAGGNQPQHF.

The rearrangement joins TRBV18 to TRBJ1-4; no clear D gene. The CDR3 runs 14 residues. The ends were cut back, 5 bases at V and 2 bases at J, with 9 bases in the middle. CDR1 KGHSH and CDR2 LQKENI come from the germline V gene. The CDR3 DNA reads TGTGCCAGCTCAGAATCGGGGACTAATGAAAAACTGTTTTTT. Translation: CASSESGTNEKLFF.

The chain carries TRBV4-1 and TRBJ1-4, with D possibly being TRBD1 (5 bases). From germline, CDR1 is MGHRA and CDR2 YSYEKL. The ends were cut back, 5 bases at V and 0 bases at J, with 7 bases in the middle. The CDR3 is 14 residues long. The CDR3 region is CASSDSATNEKLFF. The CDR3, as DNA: TGCGCCAGCAGCGACAGTGCAACTAATGAAAAACTGTTTTTT.

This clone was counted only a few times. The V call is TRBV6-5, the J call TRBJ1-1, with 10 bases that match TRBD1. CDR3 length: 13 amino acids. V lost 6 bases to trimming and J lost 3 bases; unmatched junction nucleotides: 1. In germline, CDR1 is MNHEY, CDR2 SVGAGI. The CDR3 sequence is CASRDRGHTEAFF. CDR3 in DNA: TGTGCCAGCAGAGACAGGGGGCACACTGAAGCTTTCTTT.

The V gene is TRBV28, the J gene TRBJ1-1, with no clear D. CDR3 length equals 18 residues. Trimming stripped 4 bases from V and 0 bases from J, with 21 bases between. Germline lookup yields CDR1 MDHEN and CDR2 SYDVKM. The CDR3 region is CASSSRPGSRDMNTEAFF. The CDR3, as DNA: TGTGCCAGCAGTTCCCGCCCGGGGTCACGGGATATGAACACTGAAGCTTTCTTT.